This passage covers 16 T cell receptor beta chains from one sample sequenced in a study of control samples from healthy donors and cancer patients. Only in-frame clones appear in the TCRdb table, and some are missing; sequencing was by immunoSEQ multiplex PCR. The sample shows around 230,000 clones, roughly 94% of them seen only once. The sample was blood. Receptors originate from a man aged 45 to 65 in good health.

V and J are TRBV7-2 and TRBJ1-5; 7 bases map to TRBD1. The germline CDR1 and CDR2 sequences are SGHTA and FQGNSA. This CDR3 is 13 amino acids long. J was trimmed by 7 bases and V by 1 base; bases with no gene match: 1. The DNA for the CDR3 is TGTGCCAGCAGCTTAGAACAGGGGCAGCCCCAGCATTTT. Protein: CASSLEQGQPQHF.

This clone has just one count. The chain couples TRBV7-9 to TRBJ2-1; D is uncertain. The V gene lost 0 bases and the J gene lost 9 bases, with 15 bases spanning the gap. The germline V gene encodes CDR1 SEHNR and CDR2 FQNEAQ (reference sequence). The CDR3 consists of 15 residues. CDR3 bases: TGTGCCAGCAGCTTAGCGAAGGTGGGTCTGCGTGAGCAGTTCTTC. Protein sequence: CASSLAKVGLREQFF.

The rearrangement links TRBV30 to TRBJ2-7; D is unclear. Trimming removed 4 bases at V and 1 base at J, with 8 bases between. From germline, CDR1 is GTSNPN and CDR2 SVGIG (reference sequence). This CDR3 comprises 12 residues. The CDR3 nucleotides read TGTGCCTGGACCGGTGGATCCTACGAGCAGTACTTC. It specifies CAWTGGSYEQYF.

The J gene is TRBJ2-3, the V gene TRBV5-4; perhaps TRBD2 as D (7 bases). Deletions cut 0 bases from V and 2 bases from J, with 13 bases between. This CDR3 spans 16 amino acids. CDR1 is SGHNT, CDR2 YYREEE, per germline (reference sequence). DNA of the CDR3: TGTGCCAGCAGCTTGGGAGGGGGGGCTGTCACAGATACGCAGTATTTT. Its translation is CASSLGGGAVTDTQYF.

The genes are TRBV29-1 and TRBJ1-2, with D unresolved. CDR3 length: 13 amino acids. Trimming shortened V by 0 bases and J by 7 bases, and 12 bases separated the two germline ends. CDR1 and CDR2 (germline): SQVTM, ANQGSEA. The CDR3 sequence is CSVEEVVRPGYTF. DNA for the CDR3: TGCAGCGTTGAAGAAGTGGTCAGGCCTGGCTACACCTTC. Supplemented by reference TRBV29-1 and TRBJ1-2, the full variable domain reads SAVISQKPSRDICQRGTSLTIQCQVDSQVTMMFWYRQQPGQSLTLIATANQGSEATYESGFVIDKFPISRPNLTFSTLTVSNMSPEDSSIYLCSVEEVVRPGYTFGSGTRLTVV.

The CDR3 loop reads CASSLEGQGYNEQFF. The CDR3 bases are TGCGCCAGCAGCTTGGAGGGACAGGGGTACAATGAGCAGTTCTTC. This chain links TRBV5-1 with TRBJ2-1; 10 positions agree with TRBD1. The V and J ends lost 0 bases and 4 bases, in that order; junction bases with no gene match: 1. CDR3 size: 15 residues. Germline V gives CDR1 SGHRS, CDR2 YFSETQ. The complete variable domain, with remaining parts taken from reference TRBV5-1 and TRBJ2-1, reads KAGVTQTPRYLIKTRGQQVTLSCSPISGHRSVSWYQQTPGQGLQFLFEYFSETQRNKGNFPGRFSGRQFSNSRSEMNVSTLELGDSALYLCASSLEGQGYNEQFFGPGTRLTVL.

The chain uses TRBV18 and TRBJ1-2; D unclear. Germline CDR1 KGHSH, CDR2 LQKENI. CDR3 size: 16 residues. Between the trimmed V and J ends, which lost 3 bases and 3 bases, there was a span of 17 bases. The CDR3 here is CASSPTPTYGDYGYTF. In DNA form, the CDR3 reads TGTGCCAGCTCACCCACCCCGACATATGGCGACTATGGCTACACCTTC.

This chain connects TRBV28 to TRBJ2-7; D gene unclear. The CDR3 runs to 12 residues. Germline CDR1 reads MDHEN; CDR2 reads SYDVKM. Deletions cut 5 bases from V and 3 bases from J, with 8 bases between. For the CDR3, the DNA is TGTGCCAGCAGTAGAGAGTTCTACGAGCAGTACTTC. Protein product: CASSREFYEQYF.

V is TRBV29-1 and J is TRBJ1-1; D might be TRBD1 (5 bases). Trimming removed 4 bases at V and 5 bases at J, with 20 bases between. Germline V gene lookup returns CDR1 SQVTM and CDR2 ANQGSEA. This CDR3 region has 15 residues. As DNA, the CDR3 is TGCAGCGTTGCATTCCCCCATGGGGGTGGTACTGAAGCTTTCTTT. This gives the protein CSVAFPHGGGTEAFF.

This rearrangement joins TRBV2 to TRBJ2-7; D remains unclear. The CDR3 has 12 amino acids. V shed 3 bases and J shed 9 bases, with 12 bases lying between them. Per the germline V gene, CDR1 is SNHLY and CDR2 is FYNNEI. CDR3 bases: TGTGCCAGCAGTGAGTTGGGGTCGGTGCAGTACTTC. Protein: CASSELGSVQYF.

The gene calls are TRBV12-3 or TRBV12-4 and TRBJ1-1; the D gene is possibly TRBD1 (5 bases). Trimming cost V 10 bases and J 3 bases, with 9 bases left between them. CDR3 length equals 11 residues. The CDR3 region has the DNA TGTGCCATTATGGGGGACACTGAAGCTTTCTTT. Protein product: CAIMGDTEAFF.

The chain uses TRBV24-1 and TRBJ2-1; D remains ambiguous. CDR1 is KGHDR and CDR2 is SFDVKD in the germline V gene. The V and J ends lost 1 base and 8 bases respectively, with 14 bases between them. This CDR3 has 15 amino acids. CDR3: CATSDFGRDIYEQFF. In DNA form, the CDR3 reads TGTGCCACCAGTGATTTCGGGCGAGACATCTATGAGCAGTTCTTC.

This clone was observed a single time. CDR3 residues: CASSRGVAGGYGELFF. In DNA, the CDR3 is TGTGCCAGCAGCCGGGGGGTAGCGGGGGGTTACGGGGAGCTGTTTTTT. This chain connects TRBV2 to TRBJ2-2; 10 bases are a match to TRBD2. Losses at the gene ends were 6 bases for V and 7 bases for J; bases not matched to a gene: 11. Per the germline V gene, CDR1 is SNHLY and CDR2 is FYNNEI. This CDR3 contains 16 residues.

The chain joins TRBV13 to TRBJ2-5, with D perhaps TRBD1 (6 bases). This CDR3 is built from 13 residues. V was trimmed by 5 bases and J by 2 bases, leaving 9 bases between them. Per germline, CDR1 PRHDT and CDR2 FYEKMQ (reference sequence). The CDR3 DNA reads as TGTGCCAGCAGCAAGGACAGACAAGAGACCCAGTACTTC. The encoded protein is CASSKDRQETQYF.

The J gene is TRBJ2-6, the V gene TRBV19, with no clear D. This CDR3 region has 14 residues. Looked up from germline, CDR1 is LNHDA and CDR2 is SQIVND (reference sequence). Trimming took off 10 bases at V and 0 bases at J, with 10 bases between the two ends. The CDR3 region has the DNA TGTGCCACCACCAGCCCCTCTGGGGCCAACGTCCTGACTTTC. It codes for CATTSPSGANVLTF.

Written as DNA, the CDR3 is TGTGCCAGCAGTTCTCGAGGGATTGAAAAACTGTTTTTT. This sequence encodes CASSSRGIEKLFF. The chain combines TRBV28 with TRBJ1-4; no firm D call. The CDR3 is 13 residues long. Germline CDR1 reads MDHEN; CDR2 reads SYDVKM. Between the trimmed V and J ends, which lost 4 bases and 7 bases, there was a span of 10 bases. Complete variable domain (other parts from reference TRBV28 and TRBJ1-4): DVKVTQSSRYLVKRTGEKVFLECVQDMDHENMFWYRQDPGLGLRLIYFSYDVKMKEKGDIPEGYSVSREKKERFSLILESASTNQTSMYLCASSSRGIEKLFFGSGTQLSVL.